The sequence of this T cell receptor beta chain was determined in a study of read filtering for tumor transcriptome and immune sequencing. In the study overall: Patients were about 18 male and about 15 female, mean age 65.9 years, range about 45 to 85.

This library used roughly 400 ng RNA and molecular barcoded adaptors spanning alpha/delta and beta/gamma chains. TCRdb independently ran MiXCR on the reads; one entry per CDR3 protein. The data show roughly 130,000 distinct CDR3 sequences, over 10% seen once. This clonotype was seen at least ten times. This TCR was recovered from a donor aged 40 or over with multiple myeloma. Sequenced material: a population of CD138-negative cells sorted from bone marrow.

In DNA form, the CDR3 reads TGCGCCAGCAGACTTACTAGCGGGGACTACAATGAGCAGTTCTTC. Residues: CASRLTSGDYNEQFF. The chain is built from TRBV5-1 and TRBJ2-1; 10 bases agree with TRBD2. CDR1 SGHRS and CDR2 YFSETQ come from the germline V gene. This CDR3 has 15 amino acids. V gave up 5 bases and J gave up 3 bases; unmatched junction bases: 5.